This is a list of T cell receptor beta chains from one sample in a study of cytomegalovirus exposure and HLA in healthy donors. Clones were read by immunoSEQ multiplex PCR, and TCRdb kept only the in-frame ones, dropping some. The sample contains about 210,000 clones, around four fifths of which appear only once. The sequenced material came from PBMCs. These receptors originate from a man aged 35 to 55 in good health and CMV-seropositive. The CDR3 runs from the conserved cysteine through the conserved F or W. D genes are given only for firm matches. A clone size is listed for some rows: how often the clone was seen (once, few, many), or a class if it is expanded.

CDR3 length	D gene	J gene	V gene	clone size	CDR3 protein	CDR3 DNA
14	-	TRBJ1-2	TRBV19	-	CASSIRLPGDGYTF	TGTGCCAGTAGTATCCGGCTCCCGGGGGATGGCTACACCTTC
18	TRBD2	TRBJ2-5	TRBV5-1	-	CASSRLGGTSGSQETQYF	TGCGCCAGCAGCCGATTAGGGGGGACTAGCGGGAGCCAAGAGACCCAGTACTTC
13	TRBD2	TRBJ2-7	TRBV5-5	-	CASRPGLPYEQYF	TGTGCCAGCAGACCGGGACTACCCTACGAGCAGTACTTC
13	-	TRBJ2-2	TRBV29-1	few	CSVSGQYTGELFF	TGCAGCGTTAGCGGACAGTACACCGGGGAGCTGTTTTTT
12	-	TRBJ2-7	TRBV9	-	CASSTQGGEQYF	TGTGCCAGCAGCACACAGGGGGGGGAGCAGTACTTC
13	-	TRBJ2-7	TRBV5-4	-	CASSSGQLPEQYF	TGTGCCAGCAGCTCCGGACAGCTTCCCGAGCAGTACTTC
15	TRBD1	TRBJ2-7	TRBV7-2	-	CASSLRPGTENEQYF	TGTGCCAGCAGCCTAAGACCCGGGACAGAAAACGAGCAGTACTTC
16	TRBD2	TRBJ2-3	TRBV7-2	-	CASSRPASGRTDTQYF	TGTGCCAGCAGCCGCCCGGCTAGCGGACGCACAGATACGCAGTATTTT
16	TRBD2	TRBJ2-1	TRBV6-6	-	CASSYGLAGARDEQFF	TGTGCCAGCAGTTATGGTCTAGCGGGAGCAAGGGATGAGCAGTTCTTC
14	-	TRBJ2-6	TRBV4-1	-	CASSGTEGANVLTF	TGCGCCAGCAGCGGAACAGAAGGGGCCAACGTCCTGACTTTC
13	-	TRBJ1-1	TRBV12-5	-	CASGQDTGMQAFF	TGTGCTAGTGGCCAAGATACAGGGATGCAAGCTTTCTTT
13	-	TRBJ1-2	TRBV2	-	CARGSSMAYGYTF	TGTGCCAGAGGGAGTAGCATGGCCTATGGCTACACCTTC
14	TRBD2	TRBJ2-7	TRBV28	-	CASTPTSGRLEQYF	TGTGCCAGCACCCCCACTAGCGGGAGGCTCGAGCAGTACTTC
14	TRBD1	TRBJ1-4	TRBV7-8	-	CASSLQGAGEKLFF	TGTGCCAGCAGCTTGCAGGGGGCAGGTGAAAAACTGTTTTTT
14	-	TRBJ2-1	TRBV5-1	-	CASRYLVAYNEQFF	TGCGCCAGCAGATACCTAGTAGCATACAATGAGCAGTTCTTC
16	-	TRBJ2-5	TRBV6-1	-	CASSEGTRPFEETQYF	TGTGCCAGCAGTGAGGGCACCAGACCCTTCGAAGAGACCCAGTACTTC
13	TRBD1	TRBJ1-1	TRBV7-2	-	CASLNNRGTEAFF	TGTGCCAGCCTAAATAACAGGGGCACTGAAGCTTTCTTT
15	TRBD2	TRBJ2-5	TRBV11-2	-	CASSSGSSGKETQYF	TGTGCCAGCAGCTCCGGTAGTAGCGGGAAAGAGACCCAGTACTTC
12	-	TRBJ2-3	TRBV28	-	CASSLITDTQYF	TGTGCCAGCAGTCTAATCACAGATACGCAGTATTTT
12	-	TRBJ1-1	TRBV2	-	CASSAQFTEAFF	TGTGCCAGCAGTGCACAGTTCACTGAAGCTTTCTTT
14	TRBD2	TRBJ2-7	TRBV28	-	CASIERLAGGEQYF	TGTGCCAGCATCGAACGCCTAGCGGGAGGAGAGCAGTACTTC
15	TRBD2	TRBJ2-1	TRBV5-6	-	CASSLLGPGGNEQFF	TGTGCCAGCAGCTTGTTAGGCCCGGGGGGCAATGAGCAGTTCTTC
14	TRBD1	TRBJ2-7	TRBV5-1	-	CASSLVQGSEEQYF	TGCGCCAGCAGCTTGGTACAGGGGAGTGAAGAGCAGTACTTC
15	TRBD2	TRBJ2-3	TRBV7-8	-	CASSLLRGGEDTQYF	TGTGCCAGCAGCTTATTGAGGGGAGGGGAAGATACGCAGTATTTT
14	TRBD1	TRBJ1-2	TRBV28	-	CASSLWGTVYGYTF	TGTGCCAGCAGTTTATGGGGGACAGTCTATGGCTACACCTTC
14	TRBD2	TRBJ2-6	TRBV9	-	CASSAGTSGRFLTF	TGTGCCAGCAGCGCGGGGACTAGCGGGAGGTTCCTGACTTTC
15	-	TRBJ2-2	TRBV5-5	-	CASSLQGLGTGELFF	TGTGCCAGCAGCTTGCAGGGGCTAGGTACCGGGGAGCTGTTTTTT
14	TRBD2	TRBJ2-1	TRBV6-5	-	CASSLAGGYNEQFF	TGTGCCAGCAGTCTAGCGGGGGGATACAATGAGCAGTTCTTC
18	TRBD2	TRBJ2-7	TRBV5-1	once	CASSPGTSGRQITYEQYF	TGCGCCAGCAGCCCTGGGACTAGCGGGAGACAGATCACCTACGAGCAGTACTTC
15	TRBD2	TRBJ2-2	TRBV7-8	-	CASSPRTSSTGELFF	TGTGCCAGCAGCCCACGGACTAGCAGCACCGGGGAGCTGTTTTTT
14	-	TRBJ1-1	TRBV5-4	few	CASSLEREGTEAFF	TGTGCCAGCAGCTTGGAGAGGGAGGGCACTGAAGCTTTCTTT